This TCR beta chain was documented in a study of shared clonotypes between healthy human individuals. Findings and caveats of the study: Clonotype sharing among donors, it was expected, would be affected by sequencing depth.

Of note for this clone: Its antigen is not identified.

CD8 cells classed as naive were CD45RO-negative and positively selected for CCR7, excluding terminally differentiated effector memory CD45RA+ cells. Assay used: immunoSEQ multiplex PCR; TCRdb lists only in-frame clones, some missing. The sample includes millions of clones, less than 95% of them seen just once. The sequenced sample consisted of naive CD8+ T cells sorted from blood. The clonotype was recovered from a man between 18 and 29 years old in good health.

The CDR3 DNA follows: TGTGCCAGCAGCTCCCGAAGCGGGGGCCCAGAGACCCAGTACTTC. Its protein is CASSSRSGGPETQYF. The rearrangement joins TRBV13 to TRBJ2-5, with TRBD2 identical over 8 bases. Germline V gene data show CDR1 as PRHDT and CDR2 as FYEKMQ (reference sequence). The CDR3 consists of 15 residues. V dropped 4 bases and J dropped 4; count of bases not matched to a gene: 8.